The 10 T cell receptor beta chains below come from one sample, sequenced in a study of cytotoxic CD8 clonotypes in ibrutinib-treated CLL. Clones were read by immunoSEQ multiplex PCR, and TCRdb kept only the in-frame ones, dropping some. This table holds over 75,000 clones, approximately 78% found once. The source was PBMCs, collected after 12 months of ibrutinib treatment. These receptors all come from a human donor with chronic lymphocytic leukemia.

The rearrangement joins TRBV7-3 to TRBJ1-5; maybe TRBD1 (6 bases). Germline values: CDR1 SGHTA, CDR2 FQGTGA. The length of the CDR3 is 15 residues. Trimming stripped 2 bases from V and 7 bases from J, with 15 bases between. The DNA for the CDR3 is TGTGCCAGCAGCTTAGGCGGGGGCTCGGGCCAGCCCCAGCATTTT. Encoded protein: CASSLGGGSGQPQHF.

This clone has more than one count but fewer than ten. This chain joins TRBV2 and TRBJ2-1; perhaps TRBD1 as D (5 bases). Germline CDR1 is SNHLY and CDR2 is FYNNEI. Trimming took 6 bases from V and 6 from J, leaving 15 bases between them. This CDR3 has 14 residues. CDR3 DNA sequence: TGTGCCAGCAGGCCAGGGCCGGCGAGCAATGAGCAGTTCTTC. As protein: CASRPGPASNEQFF.

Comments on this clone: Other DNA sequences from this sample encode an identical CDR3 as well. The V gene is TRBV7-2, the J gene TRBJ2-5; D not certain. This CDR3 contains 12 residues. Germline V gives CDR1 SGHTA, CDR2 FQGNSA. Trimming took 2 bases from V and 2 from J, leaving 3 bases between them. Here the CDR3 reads CASSLLQETQYF. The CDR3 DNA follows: TGTGCCAGCAGCTTACTACAAGAGACCCAGTACTTC.

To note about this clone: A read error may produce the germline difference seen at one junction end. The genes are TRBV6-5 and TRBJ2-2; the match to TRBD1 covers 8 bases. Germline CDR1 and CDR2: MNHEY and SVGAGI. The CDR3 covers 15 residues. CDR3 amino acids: CASSLQGAKTGELFF. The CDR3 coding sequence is TGTGCCAGCAGTTTGCAGGGGGCGAAGACCGGGGAGCTGTTTTTT.

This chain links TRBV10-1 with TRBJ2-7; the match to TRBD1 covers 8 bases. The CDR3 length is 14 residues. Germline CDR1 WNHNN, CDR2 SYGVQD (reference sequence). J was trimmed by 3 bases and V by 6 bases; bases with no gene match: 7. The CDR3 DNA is TGCGCCAGCAGCCGGGACAGGTCAATCTACGAGCAGTACTTC. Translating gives CASSRDRSIYEQYF.

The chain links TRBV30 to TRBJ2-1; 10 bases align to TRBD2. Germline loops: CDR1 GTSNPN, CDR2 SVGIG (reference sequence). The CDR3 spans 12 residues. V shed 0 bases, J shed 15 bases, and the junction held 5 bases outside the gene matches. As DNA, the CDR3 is TGTGCCTGGAGTGTAACTAGCGGGATACCGTTCTTC. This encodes CAWSVTSGIPFF.

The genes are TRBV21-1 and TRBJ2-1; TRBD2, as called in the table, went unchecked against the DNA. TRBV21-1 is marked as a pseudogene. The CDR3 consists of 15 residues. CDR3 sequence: CASSKESAFDNEQFF. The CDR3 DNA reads TGTGCCAGCAGCAAAGAGAGTGCCTTCGACAATGAGCAGTTCTTC.

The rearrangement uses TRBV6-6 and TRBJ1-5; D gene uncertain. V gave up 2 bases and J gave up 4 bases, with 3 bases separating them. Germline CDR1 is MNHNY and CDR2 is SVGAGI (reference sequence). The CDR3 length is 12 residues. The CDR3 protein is CASSYLNQPQHF. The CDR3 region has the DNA TGTGCCAGCAGTTACCTAAATCAGCCCCAGCATTTT.

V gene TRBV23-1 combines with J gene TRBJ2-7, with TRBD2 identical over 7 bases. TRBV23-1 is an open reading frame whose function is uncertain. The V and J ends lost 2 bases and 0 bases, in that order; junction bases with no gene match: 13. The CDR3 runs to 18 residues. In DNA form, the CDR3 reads TGCGCCAGCAGTCAAACCTGGGGCGGGAGCACCTCCTCCTACGAGCAGTACTTC. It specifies CASSQTWGGSTSSYEQYF.

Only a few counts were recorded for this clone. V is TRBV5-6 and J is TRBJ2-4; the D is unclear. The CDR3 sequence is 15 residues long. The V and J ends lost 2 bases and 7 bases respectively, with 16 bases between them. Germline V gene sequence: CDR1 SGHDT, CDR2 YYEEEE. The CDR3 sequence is CASSLEPRFENIQYF. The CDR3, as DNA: TGTGCCAGCAGCTTAGAGCCCCGCTTTGAGAACATTCAGTACTTC.